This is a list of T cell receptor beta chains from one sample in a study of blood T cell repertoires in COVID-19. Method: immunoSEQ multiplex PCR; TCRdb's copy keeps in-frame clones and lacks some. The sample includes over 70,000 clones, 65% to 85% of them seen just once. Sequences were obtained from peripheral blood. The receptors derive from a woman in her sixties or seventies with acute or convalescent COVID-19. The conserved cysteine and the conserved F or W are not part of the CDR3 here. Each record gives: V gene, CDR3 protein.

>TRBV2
ASSRLGSSQDTQY
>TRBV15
ATRDNNQPQH
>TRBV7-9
ASSLDMNTEAF
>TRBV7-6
ASSLATAGQPNTDTQY
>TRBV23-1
ASREPGQLNTEAF
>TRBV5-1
ASSRGLVGVTDTQY
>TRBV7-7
ASSLGAPGNTIY
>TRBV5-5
ASSSQGHLSYT
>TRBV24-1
ATSDSGSQYTQY
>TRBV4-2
ASSQEVPSSRRYNEQF
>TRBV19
ASSNDRLGGYT
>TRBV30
AWRPDYSPLH
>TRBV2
ASSRDRDVQPQH
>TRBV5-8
ASSFEEGAYGYT
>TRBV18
ASSPRAGQETQY
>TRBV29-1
SVVSSLAGGPETQY
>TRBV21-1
ASSKVLGRDIGYT
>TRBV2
ASSEPQRRNQPQH
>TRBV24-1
ATSDPKSTSDEQY
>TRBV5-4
ASSLPQGNYGYT
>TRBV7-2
ASRQTGASGTSTDTQY
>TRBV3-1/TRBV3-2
ASSQVSGNTEAF